This T cell receptor (beta chain) was observed in a study of T cell repertoires in cytomegalovirus infection. Across the whole study: Public signatures in TCR beta pointed to CMV infection and matching HLA type.

Trimming cost V 2 bases and J 0 bases, with 14 bases left between them. The length of the CDR3 is 18 residues. The germline V gene encodes CDR1 SGHDN and CDR2 FVKESK. TCRdb reprocessed the reads via MiXCR and lists one record per CDR3 protein. The sample carries under 800,000 distinct CDR3 sequences, less than 25% recorded once. The sequence came from a human donor in good health (CMV status not recorded). Some clones in this sample may be carry-over from other donors' samples. The gene calls are TRBV14 and TRBJ2-6; no reliable D call. Sequencing was done on a sample of CD8+ T cells from PBMCs. The CDR3 coding sequence is TGTGCCAGCAGCCAAATCCCAGACTGCTGCTCTGGGGCCAACGTCCTGACTTTC. Translated: CASSQIPDCCSGANVLTF.